This TCR beta chain was recorded in a study of lymphopenia after photon versus proton radiotherapy. The CDR3 is 18 amino acids. Trimming pared 5 bases from V and 5 bases from J, leaving 22 bases between. From germline, CDR1 is MNHEY and CDR2 SMNVEV (reference sequence). The data were produced by immunoSEQ multiplex PCR, yet TCRdb's version contains in-frame clones alone and is incomplete. In the table there are 75,000 to 90,000 clones, over 70% of which are singletons. The rearrangement links TRBV27 to TRBJ2-6; the D is unclear. The origin of this receptor is a man in his sixties with pancreatic cancer. The sequencing here drew on peripheral blood, taken from a patient treated with proton-based radiotherapy. The CDR3 sequence is CASSRSRWLQSRANVLTF. CDR3 DNA sequence: TGTGCCAGCAGTAGATCTCGTTGGCTACAAAGTCGGGCCAACGTCCTGACTTTC.